This TCR beta chain was obtained from a study of shared clonotypes between healthy human individuals (TCRdb year 2020). With respect to the entire study: The cohort comprised two women and a few men aged 18 to 49 years. To estimate repertoire size and how much clonotypes are shared between individuals, the study performed deep sequencing of blood TCR repertoires from 4 to 6 healthy adults. Per donor, leukapheresis produced somewhere between about 0.9 and 10 billion PBMCs. Per donor, three plates each were used for CD4 naive and CD4 memory, two for CD8 naive, and one for CD8 memory. Libraries were prepared and TCR repertoires were sequenced by different laboratories using diverse techniques, in order to increase sequencing depth and limit assay-specific biases. What the authors observed across the whole study: Pairwise subsampling indicated that sequencing depth was expected to affect the degree of clonotype sharing among donors. Only blood was sampled, and tissue TCR repertoires likely differ from those in blood. Compared with non-shared clonotypes, clonotypes shared by all four sorted-subset donors had higher generation probabilities. The small number of donors limited the genetic and exposure-history diversity represented. When several donors were compared, the shared fraction of clonotypes was around 5% for naive CD4, roughly 3.3% for naive CD8, 2.3% for memory CD4, and approximately 0.4% for memory CD8. Larger estimated clonotype richness was generally found for naive subsets than for memory subsets. Incomplete sequencing was indicated by rarefaction of sorted-subset datasets, despite the large sequencing depth.

The germline ends are 9 bases apart after V is trimmed by 5 bases and J by 4 bases. Looking up the germline V gene yields CDR1 MDHEN and CDR2 SYDVKM. The CDR3 runs 12 amino acids, cysteine and phenylalanine included. Of the read, only the CDR3 DNA is kept; its 36 bases are in frame from base 1. As concerns this clone: Its antigen is currently not known. The input lacks base qualities; no much larger clone sits a single base away. Other DNA sequences in this sample translate to the same CDR3.

Using the deep immunoSEQ assay, TCR CDR3 regions were amplified from genomic DNA by multiplex PCR. For each cell subset, the extracted genomic DNA was distributed evenly across all wells of several immunoSEQ 96-well plates, and each plate served as one replicate. For sorted subsets, each replicate PCR was loaded with 200 ng genomic DNA, equivalent to approximately 33,000 T cell genomes. Purified libraries were quantified with a Qubit 3.0 fluorometer, sized on a Bioanalyzer 2100, and re-quantified with the KAPA Library Quantification kit. A separate single-read 150-cycle Illumina NextSeq 550 flow cell was used to sequence each immunoSEQ 96-well plate. Per the authors' processing: Because only junctional sequences without quality scores were contained in the immunoSEQ output, filtering matching that applied to full-length reads could not be performed. Sequences were annotated with PyIR, a Python wrapper for IgBLAST v1.9, using IMGT germline references to assign V/J genes and CDR3. Reads with weak V/J assignments (E-value above 1e-6), missing CDR3, stop codons, out-of-frame junctions, or ambiguous translated residues were removed. V3J clonotypes were defined as sequences sharing an identical inferred V gene, J gene, and CDR3 amino acid sequence. The percentage overlap between two repertoires was calculated by dividing the number of shared unique clonotypes by the size of the smaller repertoire. Repertoire richness was assessed with RTK rarefaction, the Chao1 estimator, and Recon v2.1 estimates of unobserved clonotypes. OLGA was used to compute generation probabilities for all TCRbeta clonotypes that the gDNA method yielded from a handful of donors. TCRdb obtained this table from immuneACCESS and retained in-frame rearrangements with V and J assigned. These tables miss some clones; where compared with another copy, unresolved V genes account for less than half of the shortfall, and the remainder is unexplained. That table is the source of V, J and clone size, and D and trimming were worked out from the DNA. For this sample there are approximately 650,000 clones; nearly 97% appear just once. The top ten clones comprise around 0.11% of the sample.

For the CD8 naive samples, CD45RO-negative cells were positively selected for CCR7, yielding a CD45RA+CCR7+ population from which TemRA cells were excluded. The donors were healthy, HIV-negative adults with no recently reported acute infections or vaccinations. Every donor was a Caucasian adult residing in Nashville, Tennessee, USA. After blood collection by leukapheresis, PBMCs were isolated using Ficoll-Histopaque density gradient centrifugation and then cryopreserved in the vapor phase of liquid nitrogen. Analytical flow cytometry was used to check the purity and quantity of each magnetically sorted T cell population. Genomic DNA was isolated from every sorted fraction and measured by UV absorbance on a Nanodrop 2000c.

The specimen was naive CD8+ T cells sorted from blood. The intended sense of this specimen's cell subset or site label: CD45RA+CCR7+. This TCR was recovered from a young woman in good health. This receptor chain uses TRBV28 and TRBJ2-7; confidence is insufficient to name the D gene. The DNA is TGTGCCAGCAGTGACCTAGGGTACGAGCAGTACTTC. Its translation is CASSDLGYEQYF.